Each of the 3 T cell receptor beta chains below was sequenced from the same sample in a study of technical replicates of blood from several donors. The repertoire was sequenced with immunoSEQ multiplex PCR; TCRdb's copy has only in-frame clones and lacks some. This sample has tens of thousands of clones, with 95% to 98% found just once. The sequenced sample was T cells isolated from PBMCs. The receptors shown here come from a human donor in good health.

This chain links TRBV4-1 with TRBJ2-3; 9 nucleotides line up with TRBD2. The germline V gene encodes CDR1 MGHRA and CDR2 YSYEKL. V trimming: 4 bases; J trimming: 5 bases; junction bases outside the gene matches: 10. This CDR3 contains 16 residues. The CDR3 region has the DNA TGCGCCAGCAGCCTGTTAGCGGGAGAGGATGGAGATACGCAGTATTTT. This codes for CASSLLAGEDGDTQYF.

The chain combines TRBV29-1 with TRBJ1-4; maybe TRBD1 (5 bases). This CDR3 comprises 13 residues. In germline, CDR1 is SQVTM, CDR2 ANQGSEA. V shed 4 bases and J shed 5 bases, with 11 bases lying between them. CDR3 protein: CSVVRGSNEKLFF. The CDR3 DNA is TGCAGCGTTGTTCGGGGGAGCAATGAAAAACTGTTTTTT.

The chain recombines TRBV16 with TRBJ2-1, with TRBD2 identical over 9 bases. Germline V gives CDR1 KGHSY, CDR2 FQNENV. This CDR3 comprises 14 residues. V lost 8 bases, J lost 4 bases, and 6 bases stayed unmatched. The chain's CDR3 is CASCRLADYNEQFF. The CDR3 bases are TGTGCCAGCTGTCGACTAGCGGATTACAATGAGCAGTTCTTC.